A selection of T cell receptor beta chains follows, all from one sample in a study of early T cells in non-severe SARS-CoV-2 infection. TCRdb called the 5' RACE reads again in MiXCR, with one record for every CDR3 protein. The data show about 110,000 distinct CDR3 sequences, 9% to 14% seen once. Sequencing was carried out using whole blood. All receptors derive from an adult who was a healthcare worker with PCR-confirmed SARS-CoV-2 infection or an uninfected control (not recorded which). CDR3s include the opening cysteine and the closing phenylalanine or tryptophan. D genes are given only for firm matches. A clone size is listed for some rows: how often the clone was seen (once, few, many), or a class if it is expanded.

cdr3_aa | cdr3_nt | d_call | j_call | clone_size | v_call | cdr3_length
CASSYQPQHF | TGTGCCAGTTCGTATCAGCCCCAGCATTTT | . | TRBJ1-5 | many | TRBV19 | 10
CASSFGLAGGPFGDTQYF | TGTGCCAGCAGCTTCGGACTAGCGGGGGGGCCCTTCGGAGATACGCAGTATTTT | TRBD2 | TRBJ2-3 | . | TRBV11-3 | 18
CASSFTRLANNEQFF | TGTGCCAGCAGTTTTACGCGACTAGCCAACAATGAGCAGTTCTTC | TRBD2 | TRBJ2-1 | . | TRBV11-2 | 15
CSVIGGSGANVLTF | TGCAGCGTGATAGGAGGTAGTGGGGCCAACGTCCTGACTTTC | . | TRBJ2-6 | . | TRBV29-1 | 14
CSVTHLSGNTIYF | TGCAGCGTGACACATCTCTCTGGAAACACCATATATTTT | . | TRBJ1-3 | many | TRBV29-1 | 13
CASRERGGGDTQYF | TGCGCCAGCAGGGAGCGGGGGGGCGGTGATACGCAGTATTTT | TRBD2 | TRBJ2-3 | few | TRBV10-2 | 14
CASKGTGDSYEQYF | TGTGCCAGCAAGGGTACTGGCGACTCCTACGAGCAGTACTTC | . | TRBJ2-7 | . | TRBV2 | 14
CASSPPRTEAFF | TGTGCCAGCAGCCCCCCCCGCACTGAAGCTTTCTTT | . | TRBJ1-1 | . | TRBV11-3 | 12
CASSLGFGTAGANVLTF | TGTGCCAGCAGTTTAGGGTTCGGGACAGCCGGGGCCAACGTCCTGACTTTC | TRBD1 | TRBJ2-6 | many | TRBV12-3/TRBV12-4 | 17
CSVEGRQGSSYNEQFF | TGCAGCGTTGAAGGCCGACAGGGTAGCTCCTACAATGAGCAGTTCTTC | TRBD1 | TRBJ2-1 | few | TRBV29-1 | 16